The 8 T cell receptor beta chains below come from one sample, sequenced in a study of Graves' ophthalmopathy and Graves' hyperthyroidism (dated by TCRdb to the late 2010s). TCRdb records Illumina HiSeq 2000 as the sequencer. TCR beta CDR3 regions were amplified from RNA transcripts for repertoire sequencing. The first round was an RT-PCR using HTBI primers with the Qiagen OneStep RT-PCR kit, and this first round was followed by a second-round multiplex PCR, then size selection and purification. Through fastp at Q25 and MiXCR, TCRdb rebuilt clones from the public reads, retaining in-frame beta chains. Rows are combined by CDR3 protein, so each entry shows the most common genes and DNA. The sample table lists more than 300,000 distinct CDR3 sequences, roughly 15% of them with a count of one. Approximately 7% of the sample is held by the ten biggest clonotypes. Sample: peripheral blood. These receptors were taken from a woman aged 18-35 years with stable Graves' hyperthyroidism. Donor details come from another sample of the same person, matched by shared clones.

This clonotype was picked up a small number of times. V gene TRBV6-5 combines with J gene TRBJ2-2; tentatively, D is TRBD2 (7 bases). Germline values: CDR1 MNHEY, CDR2 SVGAGI. V dropped 2 bases and J dropped 5 bases, with 18 bases sitting between them. CDR3 length equals 17 residues. This CDR3 is CASSYGGGAGDTGELFF. In DNA, the CDR3 is TGTGCCAGCAGTTACGGGGGGGGGGCCGGTGATACCGGGGAGCTGTTTTTT.

This clonotype was recorded a few times. The rearrangement links TRBV5-1 to TRBJ2-7, with 10 bases fitting TRBD1. The CDR3 spans 15 residues. V trimming: 6 bases; J trimming: 2 bases; junction bases outside the gene matches: 8. The germline CDR1 and CDR2 sequences are SGHRS and YFSETQ. The CDR3: CASTGTGQGTYEQYF. The CDR3 region has the DNA TGCGCCAGCACGGGGACGGGACAGGGGACCTACGAGCAGTACTTC. Full variable domain (rest looked up from reference TRBV5-1 and TRBJ2-7): KAGVTQTPRYLIKTRGQQVTLSCSPISGHRSVSWYQQTPGQGLQFLFEYFSETQRNKGNFPGRFSGRQFSNSRSEMNVSTLELGDSALYLCASTGTGQGTYEQYFGPGTRLTVT.

There are many counts of this clonotype. The CDR3 here is CSARTGGSYNSPLHF. The CDR3 DNA reads TGCAGTGCTAGGACAGGGGGCTCCTATAATTCACCCCTCCACTTT. The V and J genes are TRBV20-1 and TRBJ1-6; TRBD1 matches at 9 bases. CDR1 is DFQATT, CDR2 SNEGSKA, per germline (reference sequence). The CDR3 is 15 amino acids. The trim removed 3 bases at V and 0 bases at J, leaving 0 bases unmatched.

This clonotype was recorded at least ten times. The chain uses TRBV3-1 and TRBJ1-1; D is unresolved. This CDR3 has 15 amino acids. V was clipped by 7 bases and J by 4 bases, with 19 bases between them. Germline V gives CDR1 LGHDT, CDR2 YNNKEL (reference sequence). The CDR3 DNA is TGTGCCAGCATCAAGGACGGAGGCATTATCACTGAAGCTTTCTTT. Amino acid sequence: CASIKDGGIITEAFF.

This clonotype has only a few counts. A much larger clone lies one base from this, so it may be a read error. This chain joins TRBV12-3 or TRBV12-4 and TRBJ2-5; D might be TRBD1 or TRBD2, each matching 6 bases. The CDR3 is made up of 14 amino acids. V lost 3 bases, J lost 4 bases, and 12 bases lay in between. The CDR3, as DNA: TGTGCCAGCAGTTTGAGCGAGGGGGGAGAGACCCAGTACTTC. Translation: CASSLSEGGETQYF.

The chain recombines TRBV15 with TRBJ2-7; D call uncertain. The CDR3 runs 13 residues. Germline CDR1 and CDR2: LNHNV and YYDKDF (reference sequence). Trimming shortened V by 0 bases and J by 7 bases, and 10 bases separated the two germline ends. Written as DNA, the CDR3 is TGTGCCACCAGCAGAGATCGGCTTAAAGAGCAGTACTTC. Its protein is CATSRDRLKEQYF.

This clonotype was seen only a few times. The V and J genes are TRBV6-2 or TRBV6-3 and TRBJ2-7, with 11 bases identical to TRBD2. The V segment lost 10 bases and the J segment 7 bases; nucleotides outside the gene matches: 9. Germline CDR1 reads MNHEY; CDR2 reads SVGEGT. This CDR3 has 13 residues. The DNA for the CDR3 is TGTGCCATCAGAGGGACTAGCGGCTCGGAGCAGTACTTC. Residues: CAIRGTSGSEQYF.

This clonotype showed up many times. V usage is TRBV5-5 and J usage is TRBJ1-2; D possibly corresponds to TRBD1 (6 bases). V lost 1 base and J 7 bases, leaving 14 bases between the germline ends. Germline CDR1 reads SGHKS; CDR2 reads YYEKEE (reference sequence). The CDR3 length is 14 residues. CDR3 DNA sequence: TGTGCCAGCAGCTTGTCTTCCCAGGGGTTTGGCTACACCTTC. This gives the protein CASSLSSQGFGYTF.